This passage covers 18 T cell receptor beta chains from one sample sequenced in a study of T cell responses to AZD1222 COVID-19 vaccine. TCRdb's copy holds only in-frame clones and misses some; the assay was immunoSEQ multiplex PCR. The top ten hold 3.5% to 4.5% of the sample, which has roughly 120,000 clones, around 90% seen once. The sample here was peripheral blood, taken on day 0 of AZD1222 vaccination. These TCRs come from an adult in good health.

In this sample, this clone turned up a few times. The V gene is TRBV28, the J gene TRBJ2-7; TRBD1 aligns across 9 bases. In germline, CDR1 is MDHEN, CDR2 SYDVKM. Trimming at V came to 7 bases and at J to 5 bases, leaving 12 bases not matched to a gene. The CDR3 length is 15 residues. The CDR3 nucleotides read TGTGCCAGCACCCTTGTCGGACAGGGGAAGCACGAGCAGTACTTC. It codes for CASTLVGQGKHEQYF.

This chain links TRBV7-3 with TRBJ2-1; D might be TRBD2 (6 bases). Trimming removed 5 bases from V and 9 bases from J, with 20 bases in between. This CDR3 has 15 amino acids. Germline lookup yields CDR1 SGHTA and CDR2 FQGTGA. As DNA, the CDR3 is TGTGCCAGCAGCGCCACCGGGACTCCAGCTAGTGAGCAGTTCTTC. Translation: CASSATGTPASEQFF. The full variable domain, its missing parts supplied by reference TRBV7-3 and TRBJ2-1, is GAGVSQTPSNKVTEKGKYVELRCDPISGHTALYWYRQSLGQGPEFLIYFQGTGAADDSGLPNDRFFAVRPEGSVSTLKIQRTERGDSAVYLCASSATGTPASEQFFGPGTRLTVL.

This chain links TRBV24-1 with TRBJ2-2; unclear D gene. CDR3 length: 15 residues. The germline V gene encodes CDR1 KGHDR and CDR2 SFDVKD. Trimming took 4 bases from V and 3 from J, leaving 11 bases between them. The CDR3 loop is CATSEDQAYTGELFF. For the CDR3, the DNA is TGTGCCACCAGTGAAGACCAGGCGTACACCGGGGAGCTGTTTTTT.

This clone was counted once. The J gene is TRBJ2-4, the V gene TRBV28; 7 bases match TRBD1. This CDR3 comprises 15 residues. Germline V lookup: CDR1 MDHEN, CDR2 SYDVKM. Trimming took 2 bases from V and 6 from J; bases not matched to a gene: 7. CDR3 loop: CASSLEGTVRNIQYF. The CDR3 nucleotides are TGTGCCAGCAGTTTAGAGGGGACAGTAAGAAACATTCAGTACTTC.

The rearrangement uses TRBV7-2 and TRBJ1-2; D gene unclear. Between the trimmed V and J ends, which lost 6 bases and 1 base, there was a span of 9 bases. Germline V gives CDR1 SGHTA, CDR2 FQGNSA. This CDR3 has 13 residues. The CDR3 DNA sequence: TGTGCCAGCAGAAGTGGAATTAACTATGGCTACACCTTC. Amino acids: CASRSGINYGYTF.

This clone is medium-sized. This chain uses TRBV7-2 with TRBJ2-1, with a tentative D call TRBD2 (6 bases). The CDR3 loop spans 16 amino acids. Germline V gene lookup returns CDR1 SGHTA and CDR2 FQGNSA. The germline V and J ends were trimmed by 5 bases and 5 bases, with 19 bases remaining between them. CDR3: CASSPGVAAFNNEQFF. The CDR3 bases are TGTGCCAGCAGCCCGGGGGTGGCAGCCTTCAACAATGAGCAGTTCTTC.

The chain uses TRBV28 and TRBJ1-5, with a possible D match to TRBD1 (5 bases). This CDR3 is 16 amino acids long. Germline loops: CDR1 MDHEN, CDR2 SYDVKM. V was trimmed by 2 bases and J by 1 base, leaving 12 bases between them. Here the CDR3 reads CASSLRPGGSNQPQHF. CDR3 coding DNA: TGTGCCAGCAGTTTAAGACCGGGGGGGAGCAATCAGCCCCAGCATTTT. The whole variable domain, remainder taken from reference TRBV28 and TRBJ1-5, is DVKVTQSSRYLVKRTGEKVFLECVQDMDHENMFWYRQDPGLGLRLIYFSYDVKMKEKGDIPEGYSVSREKKERFSLILESASTNQTSMYLCASSLRPGGSNQPQHFGDGTRLSIL.

The rearrangement uses TRBV6-6 and TRBJ2-2, with 7 bases that match TRBD1. This CDR3 is built from 16 residues. Germline V gene sequence: CDR1 MNHNY, CDR2 SVGAGI (reference sequence). With 0 bases clipped from V and 2 bases from J, the junction kept 3 bases outside the gene matches. The CDR3: CASSYSRGYNTGELFF. The DNA of the CDR3 is TGTGCCAGCAGTTACTCCAGGGGGTATAACACCGGGGAGCTGTTTTTT.

This clone was counted only a few times. The CDR3 nucleotides read TGTGCCAGCAGCCCCGGCGGGGGAATGGGGCAGTACTTC. It translates to CASSPGGGMGQYF. The chain carries TRBV5-6 and TRBJ2-7; 7 bases fit TRBD2. The ends lost 4 bases at V and 9 bases at J; junction bases unmatched: 10. CDR3 length: 13 amino acids. Germline V gene data show CDR1 as SGHDT and CDR2 as YYEEEE.

V is TRBV7-9 and J is TRBJ2-3; 10 nucleotides line up with TRBD2. The length of the CDR3 is 14 residues. Germline CDR1 reads SEHNR; CDR2 reads FQNEAQ (reference sequence). V trimming: 6 bases; J trimming: 5 bases; junction bases outside the gene matches: 5. For the CDR3, the DNA is TGTGCCAGCAGTCTAGCGGGGGTAGGAGATACGCAGTATTTT. Its translation is CASSLAGVGDTQYF.

J is TRBJ1-4 and V is TRBV27; 8 nucleotides align to TRBD1. V dropped 5 bases and J dropped 0; count of bases not matched to a gene: 8. The CDR3 length is 17 residues. CDR1 and CDR2 (germline): MNHEY, SMNVEV (reference sequence). The CDR3 nucleotides are TGTGCCAGCAGTGTGACAGGGGCCATTGCAACTAATGAAAAACTGTTTTTT. Protein product: CASSVTGAIATNEKLFF.

J is TRBJ2-7 and V is TRBV7-8; D ambiguous. V shed 3 bases and J shed 0 bases, with 6 bases lying between them. Germline values: CDR1 SGHVS, CDR2 FQNEAQ. The CDR3 has 13 residues. As DNA, the CDR3 is TGTGCCAGCAGCTTGCACAGCTCCTACGAGCAGTACTTC. Amino acids: CASSLHSSYEQYF.

This clone was seen more than once but under ten times. In DNA form, the CDR3 reads TGTGCCAGCAGGGGGCTGGTAGTTGCCTACAATGAGCAGTTCTTC. It specifies CASRGLVVAYNEQFF. The chain employs TRBV28 and TRBJ2-1; maybe TRBD1 (5 bases). V was clipped by 6 bases and J by 2 bases, with 14 bases between them. The CDR3 loop spans 15 amino acids. The germline V gene has CDR1 MDHEN and CDR2 SYDVKM.

CDR3 coding DNA: TGTGCCAGCAGCCCCGCTTACTTGAGGGACATAAATGAGCAGTTCTTC. Translating it yields CASSPAYLRDINEQFF. The chain employs TRBV7-2 and TRBJ2-1; D perhaps matches TRBD1 (6 bases). Germline V gene data show CDR1 as SGHTA and CDR2 as FQGNSA. The CDR3 spans 16 residues. V was pared by 5 bases and J by 7 bases, with 21 bases between.

The CDR3 is CASSLGLANTEAFF. DNA for the CDR3: TGTGCCAGCAGCTTGGGTCTAGCGAACACTGAAGCTTTCTTT. The chain has TRBV5-4 and TRBJ1-1; unclear D gene. The germline gives CDR1 SGHNT, CDR2 YYREEE (reference sequence). The length of the CDR3 is 14 residues. V lost 0 bases, J lost 1 base, and 7 bases lay in between.

The chain recombines TRBV30 with TRBJ1-1; D unresolved. The CDR3 contains 11 residues. Germline V gene data show CDR1 as GTSNPN and CDR2 as SVGIG (reference sequence). V lost 3 bases and J lost 1, with 3 bases in between. The CDR3 loop reads CAWRKNTEAFF. The DNA of the CDR3 is TGTGCCTGGAGAAAGAACACTGAAGCTTTCTTT.

V and J are TRBV12-5 and TRBJ2-3; 10 bases agree with TRBD2. There are 16 residues in the CDR3. Germline values: CDR1 LGHNT, CDR2 FRNRAP. The V gene end was trimmed by 4 bases and the J gene end by 3 bases; junction bases not matched to a gene: 7. The CDR3 sequence is CASGSGASGGTDTQYF. CDR3 DNA sequence: TGTGCTAGTGGTTCGGGGGCTAGCGGGGGAACAGATACGCAGTATTTT.

This clone was detected a few times. This chain uses TRBV18 with TRBJ2-7; 9 bases align to TRBD2. The germline V gene has CDR1 KGHSH and CDR2 LQKENI. CDR3 length: 15 residues. The V gene end was trimmed by 5 bases and the J gene end by 3 bases; junction bases not matched to a gene: 8. CDR3 loop: CASSSLTSGNYEQYF. The CDR3 DNA is TGTGCCAGCTCATCGTTGACTAGCGGTAACTACGAGCAGTACTTC.